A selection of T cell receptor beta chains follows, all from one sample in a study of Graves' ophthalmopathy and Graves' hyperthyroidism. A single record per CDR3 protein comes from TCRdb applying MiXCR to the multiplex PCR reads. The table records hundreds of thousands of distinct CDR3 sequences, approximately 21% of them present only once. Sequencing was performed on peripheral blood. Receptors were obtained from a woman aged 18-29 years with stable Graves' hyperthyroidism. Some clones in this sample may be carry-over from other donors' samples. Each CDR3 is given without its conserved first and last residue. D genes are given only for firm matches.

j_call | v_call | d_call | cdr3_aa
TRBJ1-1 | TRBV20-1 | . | SASRGMNTEAF
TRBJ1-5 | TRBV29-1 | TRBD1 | SVREGGTGSAQPQH
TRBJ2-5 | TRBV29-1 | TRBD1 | SVDWTGAKETQY
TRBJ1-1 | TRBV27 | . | ASSRSAVTEAF
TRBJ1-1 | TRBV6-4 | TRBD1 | ASSTTQGVTEAF
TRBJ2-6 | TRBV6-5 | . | ASSYEKGAGANVLT
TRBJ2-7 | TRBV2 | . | ASRAPTYEQY
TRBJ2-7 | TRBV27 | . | ASSLSDSVYEQY
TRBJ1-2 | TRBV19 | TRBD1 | ASRTSGQGSYGYT
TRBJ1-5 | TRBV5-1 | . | ASSLAPGRGNQPQH
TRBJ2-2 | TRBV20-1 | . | SAVGRDTGELF
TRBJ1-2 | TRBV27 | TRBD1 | ASSFQTGASGYT